Below, 2 T cell receptor beta chains from the same sample are listed, as sequenced in a study of T cells expressing NK-cell markers (dated by TCRdb to 2019 to 2021). Libraries were made using 5' RACE. Sequenced on an Illumina HiSeq 2000. After reprocessing by TCRdb, each CDR3 protein sequence is one entry, and no DNA is given. The table for this sample shows over 100,000 distinct CDR3 sequences. The ten biggest clones cover around 18% of the sample. Sequenced material: blood T cells: a sorted CD56 or NKG2C T cell subset, CD4+ or CD8+ T cells, or bulk PBMC T cells (not recorded which). These receptors all come from a woman between 18 and 70 years old in good health.

The CDR3 is CASNPGGPSYEQYF. The chain joins TRBV27 to TRBJ2-7; the D gene TCRdb calls, TRBD2, cannot be checked with no DNA. The CDR3 covers 14 residues. Per the germline V gene, CDR1 is MNHEY and CDR2 is SMNVEV (reference sequence).

V gene TRBV9 combines with J gene TRBJ2-2; TCRdb returns TRBD2, unconfirmable since there is no DNA. The CDR3 is made up of 16 amino acids. Germline-derived CDR1 and CDR2 are SGDLS and YYNGEE. CDR3: CASSGGTSGGGGELFF.